A selection of T cell receptor beta chains follows, all from one sample in a study of T cells in pancreatic ductal adenocarcinoma. Generated by immunoSEQ multiplex PCR, the TCRdb table keeps only in-frame clones and is missing some. The table records roughly 5,000 clones, approximately 70% of them present only once. The sample comprised pancreatic tumor tissue. Every receptor here comes from a human donor with pancreatic ductal adenocarcinoma. The CDR3 runs from the conserved cysteine through the conserved F or W. Rows give clone size only sometimes, using once, few, many, or a class for an expanded clone.

>-|TRBV5-5
CASSLAVRENTIYF
>-|TRBV27
CASSSGQTSYEQYF
>-|TRBV28
CASTPGQGFNEQYF
>few|TRBV4-2
CASSQDRAGNYGYTF
>-|TRBV2
CASLQYNEQFF
>-|TRBV6-5
CASSYREEGTEAFF
>-|TRBV19
CASSPRDRGSANSPLHF
>-|TRBV7-2
CASSLGSGGGEGYTF
>few|TRBV28
CASSSFVGAGNEQFF
>once|TRBV6-4
CASSRNSGGRYGHEQYF
>-|TRBV5-1
CASRPGTEKQYF
>-|TRBV2
CASSEALGQGNQPQHF
>-|TRBV11-3
CASTFRDSLEAFF
>-|TRBV27
CASTPKEDSPLHF
>few|TRBV30
CAWRGDRGDTEAFF
>-|TRBV15
CATSREGTGSGNTIYF
>-|TRBV27
CASSLSRGGGQFF
>-|TRBV28
CASSYLGGNQPQHF
>-|TRBV7-3
CASSLSWRAEAFF
>once|TRBV2
CASQGRETDTQYF
>-|TRBV5-4
CASSSFGQGAYNEQFF
>-|TRBV2
CASIPSRDYLYNEQFF
>-|TRBV7-9
CASSLEGKRNTEAFF
>-|TRBV2
CASSPQGRTEAFF
>-|TRBV11-1
CASSFRENNEQFF
>-|TRBV2
CASSNWDSYEQYF
>-|TRBV9
CASSPRGASYEQYF
>-|TRBV19
CASSIVGELYNSPPHF
>few|TRBV10-3
CAIGLQGTDTQYF
>-|TRBV5-4
CASSLGDSYGYTF
>few|TRBV7-2
CASSLVPGFPGNTIYF
>large|TRBV7-2
CASSLGGPQHF
>-|TRBV19
CASSNGAGSSYNEQFF
>-|TRBV28
CASSLLDRGGGSPLHF
>-|TRBV19
CASSSPPGQGETDTQYF
>-|TRBV29-1
CSVADRGRQTEAFF
>-|TRBV9
CASSVVPERISEAFF
>-|TRBV5-6
CASSLWQQETQYF
>-|TRBV30
CAWSRGISYEQYF
>-|TRBV28
CASSLAGPYGYTF
>-|TRBV4-3
CASSQDLVGQAIGKLFF